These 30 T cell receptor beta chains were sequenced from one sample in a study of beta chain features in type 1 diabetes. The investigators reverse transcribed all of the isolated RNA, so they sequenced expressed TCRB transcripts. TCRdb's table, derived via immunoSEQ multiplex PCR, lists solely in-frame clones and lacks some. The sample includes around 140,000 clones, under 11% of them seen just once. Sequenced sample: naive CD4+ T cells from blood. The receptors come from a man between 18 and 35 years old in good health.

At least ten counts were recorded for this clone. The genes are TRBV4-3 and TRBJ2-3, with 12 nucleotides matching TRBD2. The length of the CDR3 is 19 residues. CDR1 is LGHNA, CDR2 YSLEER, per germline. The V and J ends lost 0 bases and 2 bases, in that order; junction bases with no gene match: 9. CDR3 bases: TGCGCCAGCAGCCAAGACGTGGAAACTAGCGGGGGGTTCACAGATACGCAGTATTTT. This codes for CASSQDVETSGGFTDTQYF.

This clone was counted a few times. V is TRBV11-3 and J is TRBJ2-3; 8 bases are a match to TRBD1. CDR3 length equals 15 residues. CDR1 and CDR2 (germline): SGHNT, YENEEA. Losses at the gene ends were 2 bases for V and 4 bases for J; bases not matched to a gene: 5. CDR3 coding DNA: TGTGCCAGCAGCTTAAGCCAGGGGGCCCCAGATACGCAGTATTTT. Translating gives CASSLSQGAPDTQYF. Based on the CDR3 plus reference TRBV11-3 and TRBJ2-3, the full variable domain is EAGVVQSPRYKIIEKKQPVAFWCNPISGHNTLYWYLQNLGQGPELLIRYENEEAVDDSQLPKDRFSAERLKGVDSTLKIQPAELGDSAVYLCASSLSQGAPDTQYFGPGTRLTVL.

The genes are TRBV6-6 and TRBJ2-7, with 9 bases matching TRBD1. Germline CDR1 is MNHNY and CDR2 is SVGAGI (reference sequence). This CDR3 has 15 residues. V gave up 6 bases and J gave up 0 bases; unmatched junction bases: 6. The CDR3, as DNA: TGTGCCAGCAGCCCGGGACAGGGTAGCTCCTACGAGCAGTACTTC. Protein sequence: CASSPGQGSSYEQYF.

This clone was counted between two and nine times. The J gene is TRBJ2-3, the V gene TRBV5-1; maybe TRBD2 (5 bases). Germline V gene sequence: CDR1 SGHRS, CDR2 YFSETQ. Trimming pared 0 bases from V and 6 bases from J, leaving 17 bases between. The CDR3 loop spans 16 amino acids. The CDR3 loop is CASSLEPARGGDTQYF. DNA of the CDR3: TGCGCCAGCAGCTTGGAGCCAGCCCGAGGCGGGGATACGCAGTATTTT. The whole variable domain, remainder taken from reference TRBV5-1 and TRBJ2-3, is KAGVTQTPRYLIKTRGQQVTLSCSPISGHRSVSWYQQTPGQGLQFLFEYFSETQRNKGNFPGRFSGRQFSNSRSEMNVSTLELGDSALYLCASSLEPARGGDTQYFGPGTRLTVL.

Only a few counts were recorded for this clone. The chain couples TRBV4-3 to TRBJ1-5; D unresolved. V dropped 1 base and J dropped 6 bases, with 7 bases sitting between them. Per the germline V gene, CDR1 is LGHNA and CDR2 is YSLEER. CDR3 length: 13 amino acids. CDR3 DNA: TGCGCCAGCAGCCAAGCGCGGCTTCAGCCCCAGCATTTT. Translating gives CASSQARLQPQHF.

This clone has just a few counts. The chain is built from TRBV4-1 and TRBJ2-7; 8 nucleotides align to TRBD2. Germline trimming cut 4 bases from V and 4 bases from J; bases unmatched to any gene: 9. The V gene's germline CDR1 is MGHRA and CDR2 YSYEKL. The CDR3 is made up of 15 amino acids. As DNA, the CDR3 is TGCGCCAGCAGCCGGGCGGGGGGCTTTCGTTACGAGCAGTACTTC. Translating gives CASSRAGGFRYEQYF.

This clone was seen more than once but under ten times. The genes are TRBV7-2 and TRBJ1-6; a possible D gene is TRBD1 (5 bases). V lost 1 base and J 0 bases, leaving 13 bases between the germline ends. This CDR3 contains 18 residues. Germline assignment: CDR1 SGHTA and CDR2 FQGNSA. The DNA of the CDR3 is TGTGCCAGCAGCTTAGTGTTTGGAGGGACCTCCTATAATTCACCCCTCCACTTT. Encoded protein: CASSLVFGGTSYNSPLHF.

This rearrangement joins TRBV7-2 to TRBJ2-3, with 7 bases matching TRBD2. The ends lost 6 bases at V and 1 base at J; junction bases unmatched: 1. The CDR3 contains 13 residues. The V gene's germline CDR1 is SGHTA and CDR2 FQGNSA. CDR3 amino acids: CASRAGGTDTQYF. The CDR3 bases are TGTGCCAGCAGGGCGGGGGGCACAGATACGCAGTATTTT.

The CDR3 loop reads CASTLKTGDPYNEQFF. The CDR3 coding sequence is TGTGCCAGCACCCTAAAAACAGGGGACCCCTACAATGAGCAGTTCTTC. The chain employs TRBV5-4 and TRBJ2-1; 7 bases agree with TRBD1. Germline trimming cut 6 bases from V and 2 bases from J; bases unmatched to any gene: 11. Germline values: CDR1 SGHNT, CDR2 YYREEE (reference sequence). CDR3 length: 16 residues.

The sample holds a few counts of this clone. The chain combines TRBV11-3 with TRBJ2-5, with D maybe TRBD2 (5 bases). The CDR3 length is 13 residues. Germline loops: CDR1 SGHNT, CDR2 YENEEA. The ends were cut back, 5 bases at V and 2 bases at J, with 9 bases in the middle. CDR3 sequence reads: CASSPTRQETQYF. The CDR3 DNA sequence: TGTGCCAGCAGCCCCACTAGGCAAGAGACCCAGTACTTC.

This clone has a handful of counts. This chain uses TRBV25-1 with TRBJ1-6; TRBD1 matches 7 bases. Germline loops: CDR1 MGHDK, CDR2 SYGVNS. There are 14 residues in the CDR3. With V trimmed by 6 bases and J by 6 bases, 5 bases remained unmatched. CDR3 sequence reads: CASSEGQTNSPLHF. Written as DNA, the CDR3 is TGTGCCAGCAGCGAGGGACAGACTAATTCACCCCTCCACTTT.

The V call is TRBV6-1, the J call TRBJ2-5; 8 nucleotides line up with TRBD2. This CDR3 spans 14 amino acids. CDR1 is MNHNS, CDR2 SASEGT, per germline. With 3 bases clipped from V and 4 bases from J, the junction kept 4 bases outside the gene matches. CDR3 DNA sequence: TGTGCCAGCAGTGAGAGTCTAGCGGGAGAGACCCAGTACTTC. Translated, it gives CASSESLAGETQYF.

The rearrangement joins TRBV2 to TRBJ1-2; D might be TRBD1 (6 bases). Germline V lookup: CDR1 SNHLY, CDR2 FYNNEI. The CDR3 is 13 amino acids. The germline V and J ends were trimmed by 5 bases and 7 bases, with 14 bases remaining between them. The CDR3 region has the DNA TGTGCCAGCAGTCTCGGACAACAGGGTGGCTACACCTTC. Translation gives CASSLGQQGGYTF.

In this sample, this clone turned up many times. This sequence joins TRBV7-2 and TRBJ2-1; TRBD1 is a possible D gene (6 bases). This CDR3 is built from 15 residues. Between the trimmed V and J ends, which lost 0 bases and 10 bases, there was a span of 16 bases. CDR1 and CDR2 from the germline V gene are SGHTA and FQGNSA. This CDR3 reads CASSLAVLGAGEQFF. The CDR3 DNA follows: TGTGCCAGCAGCTTAGCGGTACTGGGGGCGGGCGAGCAGTTCTTC.

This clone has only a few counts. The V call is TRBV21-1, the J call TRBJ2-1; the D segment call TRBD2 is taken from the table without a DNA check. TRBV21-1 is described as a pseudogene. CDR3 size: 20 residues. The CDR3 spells CASSKRKENHTHYHYNEQFF. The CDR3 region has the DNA TGTGCCAGCAGCAAAAGAAAGGAGAATCACACTCACTACCACTACAATGAGCAGTTCTTC.

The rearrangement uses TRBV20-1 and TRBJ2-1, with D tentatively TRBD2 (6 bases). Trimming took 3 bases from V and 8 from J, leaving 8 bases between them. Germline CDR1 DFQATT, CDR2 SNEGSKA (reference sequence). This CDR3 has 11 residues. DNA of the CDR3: TGCAGTGCTAGCCGGGACTATGAGCAGTTCTTC. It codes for CSASRDYEQFF.

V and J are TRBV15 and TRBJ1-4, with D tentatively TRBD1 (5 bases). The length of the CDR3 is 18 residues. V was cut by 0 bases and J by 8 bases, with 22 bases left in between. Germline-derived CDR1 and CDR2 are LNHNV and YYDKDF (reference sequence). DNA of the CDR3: TGTGCCACCAGCAGAGACGCCGAATTCATCGGGACTGGGGAAAAACTGTTTTTT. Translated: CATSRDAEFIGTGEKLFF.

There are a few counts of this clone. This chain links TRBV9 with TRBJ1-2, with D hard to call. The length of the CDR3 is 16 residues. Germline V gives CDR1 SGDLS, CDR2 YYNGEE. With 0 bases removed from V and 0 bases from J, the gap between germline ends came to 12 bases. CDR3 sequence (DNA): TGTGCCAGCAGCGTAGGAGGAACTCCAGCTAACTATGGCTACACCTTC. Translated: CASSVGGTPANYGYTF.

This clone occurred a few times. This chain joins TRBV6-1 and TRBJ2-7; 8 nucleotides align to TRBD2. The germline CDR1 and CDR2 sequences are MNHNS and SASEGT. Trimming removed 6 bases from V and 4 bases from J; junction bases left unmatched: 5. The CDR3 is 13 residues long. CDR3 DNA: TGTGCCAGCAGAGTAGCGGGAACTTACGAGCAGTACTTC. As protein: CASRVAGTYEQYF.

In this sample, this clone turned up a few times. The CDR3 reads CASGSGQGSGELFF. DNA for the CDR3: TGTGCTAGTGGCTCGGGACAGGGATCCGGGGAGCTGTTTTTT. The chain links TRBV12-5 to TRBJ2-2, with 9 bases fitting TRBD1. The CDR3 consists of 14 residues. Germline V gene sequence: CDR1 LGHNT, CDR2 FRNRAP. V trimming: 6 bases; J trimming: 6 bases; junction bases outside the gene matches: 5. Full variable domain (missing parts from reference TRBV12-5 and TRBJ2-2): DARVTQTPRHKVTEMGQEVTMRCQPILGHNTVFWYRQTMMQGLELLAYFRNRAPLDDSGMPKDRFSAEMPDATLATLKIQPSEPRDSAVYFCASGSGQGSGELFFGEGSRLTVL.

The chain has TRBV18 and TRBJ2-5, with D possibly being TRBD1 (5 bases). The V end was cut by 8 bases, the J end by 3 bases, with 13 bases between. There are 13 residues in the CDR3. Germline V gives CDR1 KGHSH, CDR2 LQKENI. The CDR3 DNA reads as TGTGCCAGCACCCGACAGACAGAAGAGACCCAGTACTTC. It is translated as CASTRQTEETQYF.

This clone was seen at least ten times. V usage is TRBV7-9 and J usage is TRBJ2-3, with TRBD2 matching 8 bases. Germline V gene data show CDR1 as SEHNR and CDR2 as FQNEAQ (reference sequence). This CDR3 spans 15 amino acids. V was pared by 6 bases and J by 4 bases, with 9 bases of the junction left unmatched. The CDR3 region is CASSPRGGLADTQYF. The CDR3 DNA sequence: TGTGCCAGCAGTCCCCGGGGGGGGCTGGCAGATACGCAGTATTTT.

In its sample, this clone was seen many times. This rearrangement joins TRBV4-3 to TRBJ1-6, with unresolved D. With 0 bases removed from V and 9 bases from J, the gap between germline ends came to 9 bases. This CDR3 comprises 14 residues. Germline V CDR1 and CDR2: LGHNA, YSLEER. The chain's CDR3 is CASSQDSGFSPLHF. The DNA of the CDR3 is TGCGCCAGCAGCCAAGATTCGGGATTTTCACCCCTCCACTTT.

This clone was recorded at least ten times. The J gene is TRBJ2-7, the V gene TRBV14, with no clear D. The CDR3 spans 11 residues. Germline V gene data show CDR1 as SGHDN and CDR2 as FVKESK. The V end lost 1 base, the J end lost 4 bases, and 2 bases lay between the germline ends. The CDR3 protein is CASSQAYEQYF. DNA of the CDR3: TGTGCCAGCAGCCAAGCGTACGAGCAGTACTTC. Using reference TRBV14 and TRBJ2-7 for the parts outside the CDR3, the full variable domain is EAGVTQFPSHSVIEKGQTVTLRCDPISGHDNLYWYRRVMGKEIKFLLHFVKESKQDESGMPNNRFLAERTGGTYSTLKVQPAELEDSGVYFCASSQAYEQYFGPGTRLTVT.

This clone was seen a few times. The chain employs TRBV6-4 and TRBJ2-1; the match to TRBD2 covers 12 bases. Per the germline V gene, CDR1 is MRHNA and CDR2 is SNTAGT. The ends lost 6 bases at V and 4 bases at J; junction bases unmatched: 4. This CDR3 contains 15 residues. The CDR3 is CASSETSGGYNEQFF. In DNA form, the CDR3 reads TGTGCCAGCAGCGAAACTAGCGGGGGGTACAATGAGCAGTTCTTC.

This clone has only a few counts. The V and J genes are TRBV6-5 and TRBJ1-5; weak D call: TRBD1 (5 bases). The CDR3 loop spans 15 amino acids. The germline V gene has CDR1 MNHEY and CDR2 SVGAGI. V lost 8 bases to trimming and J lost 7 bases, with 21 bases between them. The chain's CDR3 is CASQKGMGGGQPQHF. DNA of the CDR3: TGTGCCAGCCAAAAAGGGATGGGGGGGGGACAGCCCCAGCATTTT.

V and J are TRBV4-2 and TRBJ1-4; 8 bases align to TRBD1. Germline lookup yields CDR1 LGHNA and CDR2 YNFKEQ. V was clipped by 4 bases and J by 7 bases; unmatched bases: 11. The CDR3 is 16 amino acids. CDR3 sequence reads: CASSPKEAGGIEKLFF. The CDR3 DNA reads TGTGCCAGCAGCCCAAAAGAGGCAGGGGGCATTGAAAAACTGTTTTTT.

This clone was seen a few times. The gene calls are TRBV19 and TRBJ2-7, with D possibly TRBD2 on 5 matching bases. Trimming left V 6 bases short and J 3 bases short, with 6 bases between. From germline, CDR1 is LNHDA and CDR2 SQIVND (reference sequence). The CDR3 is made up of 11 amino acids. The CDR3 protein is CASSRGYEQYF. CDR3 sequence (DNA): TGTGCCAGTAGCCGGGGCTACGAGCAGTACTTC.

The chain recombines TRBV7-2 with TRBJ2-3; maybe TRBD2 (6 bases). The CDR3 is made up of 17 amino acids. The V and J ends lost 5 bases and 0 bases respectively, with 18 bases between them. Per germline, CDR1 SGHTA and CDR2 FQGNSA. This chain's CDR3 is CASSPPTLSGSTDTQYF. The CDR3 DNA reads TGTGCCAGCAGCCCACCCACTCTCAGCGGGAGCACAGATACGCAGTATTTT.

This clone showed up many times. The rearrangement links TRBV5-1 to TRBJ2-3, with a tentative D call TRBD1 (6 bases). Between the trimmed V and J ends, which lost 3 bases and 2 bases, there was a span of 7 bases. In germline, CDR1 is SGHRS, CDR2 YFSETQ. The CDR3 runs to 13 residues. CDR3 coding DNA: TGCGCCAGCAGCTGGACAGCCACAGATACGCAGTATTTT. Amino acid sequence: CASSWTATDTQYF.